These T cell receptor beta chains were read from a single sample in a study of T cells in Graves' hyperthyroidism and ophthalmopathy. TCRdb fed the multiplex PCR reads into MiXCR, producing one record per CDR3 protein. The sample includes roughly 800,000 distinct CDR3 sequences, about 38% of them seen just once. Sequences were obtained from blood. Receptors originate from a man between 18 and 35 years old with Graves' hyperthyroidism. Both conserved end residues are part of each CDR3. D genes are given only for firm matches. Rows give clone size only sometimes, using once, few, many, or a class for an expanded clone.

clone_size: many
v_call: TRBV10-2
d_call: TRBD1
j_call: TRBJ1-6
cdr3_aa: CASSASFRGSSYNSPLHF
cdr3_nt: TGCGCCAGCAGTGCCTCCTTCAGGGGGAGCTCCTATAATTCACCCCTCCACTTT

clone_size: many
v_call: TRBV9
d_call: NA
j_call: TRBJ1-2
cdr3_aa: CASSVAQGEGGYTF
cdr3_nt: TGTGCCAGCAGCGTAGCACAGGGCGAGGGTGGCTACACCTTC

clone_size: many
v_call: TRBV24-1
d_call: TRBD2
j_call: TRBJ2-7
cdr3_aa: CATSDSASGPLEQYF
cdr3_nt: TGTGCCACCAGTGATTCGGCTAGCGGACCCTTAGAGCAGTACTTC

clone_size: NA
v_call: TRBV9
d_call: NA
j_call: TRBJ2-7
cdr3_aa: CASSYGRGGARNEQYF
cdr3_nt: TGTGCCAGCAGTTACGGAAGGGGGGGAGCTCGGAACGAGCAGTACTTC

clone_size: few
v_call: TRBV19
d_call: NA
j_call: TRBJ1-5
cdr3_aa: CASSIVPGYTQPQHF
cdr3_nt: TGTGCCAGTAGTATAGTCCCAGGGTACACTCAGCCCCAGCATTTT

clone_size: few
v_call: TRBV12-3/TRBV12-4
d_call: TRBD1
j_call: TRBJ1-4
cdr3_aa: CASSPTGEGEKLFF
cdr3_nt: TGTGCCAGCAGTCCGACAGGGGAGGGGGAAAAACTGTTTTTT

clone_size: NA
v_call: TRBV20-1
d_call: NA
j_call: TRBJ1-6
cdr3_aa: CSAEREGRDSPLHF
cdr3_nt: TGCAGTGCCGAGCGGGAGGGAAGGGATTCACCCCTCCACTTT

clone_size: NA
v_call: TRBV7-8
d_call: NA
j_call: TRBJ1-5
cdr3_aa: CAGSLGGGQPQHF
cdr3_nt: TGTGCCGGCAGCTTAGGCGGGGGGCAGCCCCAGCATTTT

clone_size: NA
v_call: TRBV24-1
d_call: NA
j_call: TRBJ2-5
cdr3_aa: CATTGVTQYF
cdr3_nt: TGTGCCACCACTGGGGTGACCCAGTACTTC

clone_size: many
v_call: TRBV19
d_call: NA
j_call: TRBJ1-1
cdr3_aa: CASSPLSAYTEAFF
cdr3_nt: TGTGCCAGTAGTCCTCTAAGTGCGTACACTGAAGCTTTCTTT

clone_size: NA
v_call: TRBV4-1
d_call: NA
j_call: TRBJ1-4
cdr3_aa: CASSQDFVRVREKLFF
cdr3_nt: TGCGCCAGCAGCCAAGATTTCGTCAGGGTTAGGGAAAAACTGTTTTTT

clone_size: NA
v_call: TRBV20-1
d_call: NA
j_call: TRBJ1-4
cdr3_aa: CSAREGGDEKLFF
cdr3_nt: TGCAGTGCTAGAGAGGGCGGGGATGAAAAACTGTTTTTT

clone_size: few
v_call: TRBV5-4
d_call: NA
j_call: TRBJ2-7
cdr3_aa: CASSVDLAVGYEQYF
cdr3_nt: TGTGCCAGCAGCGTCGATCTTGCCGTGGGCTACGAGCAGTACTTC

clone_size: few
v_call: TRBV7-6
d_call: TRBD1
j_call: TRBJ2-7
cdr3_aa: CASSLRTGVSEQYF
cdr3_nt: TGTGCCAGCAGCTTACGGACAGGGGTTTCTGAGCAGTACTTC

clone_size: NA
v_call: TRBV9
d_call: NA
j_call: TRBJ2-3
cdr3_aa: CASSVLGTDTQYF
cdr3_nt: TGTGCCAGCAGCGTACTGGGCACAGATACGCAGTATTTT

clone_size: NA
v_call: TRBV3-1
d_call: NA
j_call: TRBJ2-7
cdr3_aa: CASSQVDGYYEQYF
cdr3_nt: TGTGCCAGCAGCCAAGTGGACGGCTACTACGAGCAGTACTTC

clone_size: NA
v_call: TRBV4-2
d_call: TRBD1
j_call: TRBJ1-2
cdr3_aa: CASSPTGGAYGYTF
cdr3_nt: TGTGCCAGCAGCCCGACAGGGGGCGCGTATGGCTACACCTTC

clone_size: few
v_call: TRBV7-2
d_call: NA
j_call: TRBJ1-3
cdr3_aa: CASSLEGGAYPLNTIYF
cdr3_nt: TGTGCCAGCAGCTTAGAAGGGGGGGCCTACCCTTTAAACACCATATATTTT

clone_size: NA
v_call: TRBV7-1
d_call: TRBD1
j_call: TRBJ2-7
cdr3_aa: CASSSTQGQPYEQYF
cdr3_nt: TGTGCCAGCAGCTCGACACAGGGACAGCCCTACGAGCAGTACTTC

clone_size: NA
v_call: TRBV2
d_call: NA
j_call: TRBJ1-4
cdr3_aa: CASGGFGDEKLFF
cdr3_nt: TGTGCCAGCGGGGGGTTTGGGGATGAAAAACTGTTTTTT

clone_size: NA
v_call: TRBV11-2
d_call: NA
j_call: TRBJ1-2
cdr3_aa: CASSPRDAYGYTF
cdr3_nt: TGTGCCAGCAGCCCCCGGGACGCCTATGGCTACACCTTC

clone_size: NA
v_call: TRBV6-6
d_call: NA
j_call: TRBJ2-7
cdr3_aa: CASSYSTSKPTYEQYF
cdr3_nt: TGTGCCAGCAGTTACTCGACCAGTAAGCCCACCTACGAGCAGTACTTC

clone_size: NA
v_call: TRBV5-1
d_call: TRBD1
j_call: TRBJ1-3
cdr3_aa: CASSLAGDRGNTIYF
cdr3_nt: TGCGCCAGCAGCTTGGCCGGGGACAGGGGGAACACCATATATTTT

clone_size: few
v_call: TRBV5-1
d_call: NA
j_call: TRBJ2-5
cdr3_aa: CASRYELVETQYF
cdr3_nt: TGCGCCAGCAGATATGAACTCGTCGAGACCCAGTACTTC

clone_size: NA
v_call: TRBV12-3/TRBV12-4
d_call: NA
j_call: TRBJ2-7
cdr3_aa: CASSSSDSILYEQYF
cdr3_nt: TGTGCCAGCAGTTCATCAGACTCCATTTTGTACGAGCAGTACTTC

clone_size: NA
v_call: TRBV7-2
d_call: NA
j_call: TRBJ1-6
cdr3_aa: CASSLDRFGNSPLHF
cdr3_nt: TGTGCCAGCAGCTTAGACAGGTTTGGGAATTCACCCCTCCACTTT

clone_size: NA
v_call: TRBV30
d_call: NA
j_call: TRBJ2-7
cdr3_aa: CAWSALGNEQYF
cdr3_nt: TGTGCCTGGAGCGCTCTGGGGAACGAGCAGTACTTC

clone_size: many
v_call: TRBV7-9
d_call: NA
j_call: TRBJ2-7
cdr3_aa: CASSPPEGAYEQYF
cdr3_nt: TGTGCCAGCAGTCCGCCTGAAGGTGCCTACGAGCAGTACTTC

clone_size: NA
v_call: TRBV2
d_call: TRBD1
j_call: TRBJ1-5
cdr3_aa: CASVGQGTNQPQHF
cdr3_nt: TGTGCCAGCGTCGGACAGGGTACAAATCAGCCCCAGCATTTT

clone_size: NA
v_call: TRBV12-3/TRBV12-4
d_call: NA
j_call: TRBJ1-6
cdr3_aa: CASSLSSNSPLHF
cdr3_nt: TGTGCCAGCAGTTTATCGTCTAATTCACCCCTCCACTTT

clone_size: NA
v_call: TRBV7-9
d_call: TRBD1
j_call: TRBJ1-1
cdr3_aa: CASSLGTVPNTEAFF
cdr3_nt: TGTGCCAGCAGCTTGGGGACAGTTCCGAACACTGAAGCTTTCTTT

clone_size: many
v_call: TRBV20-1
d_call: NA
j_call: TRBJ1-1
cdr3_aa: CSARVGEMNTEAFF
cdr3_nt: TGCAGTGCTAGAGTAGGGGAGATGAACACTGAAGCTTTCTTT

clone_size: many
v_call: TRBV29-1
d_call: TRBD1
j_call: TRBJ2-6
cdr3_aa: CSVTGETSGANVLTF
cdr3_nt: TGCAGCGTAACAGGGGAGACCTCTGGGGCCAACGTCCTGACTTTC

clone_size: NA
v_call: TRBV7-9
d_call: NA
j_call: TRBJ2-7
cdr3_aa: CASSRIASYEQYF
cdr3_nt: TGTGCCAGCAGCCGTATAGCGAGCTACGAGCAGTACTTC

clone_size: NA
v_call: TRBV28
d_call: NA
j_call: TRBJ1-5
cdr3_aa: CASSPDKGNQPQHF
cdr3_nt: TGTGCCAGCAGCCCGGACAAGGGAAATCAGCCCCAGCATTTT

clone_size: many
v_call: TRBV2
d_call: NA
j_call: TRBJ1-5
cdr3_aa: CASSGYGDDGSNQPQHF
cdr3_nt: TGTGCCAGCAGTGGATATGGGGACGATGGGAGCAATCAGCCCCAGCATTTT

clone_size: NA
v_call: TRBV29-1
d_call: NA
j_call: TRBJ1-1
cdr3_aa: CSASSQDGEAEAFF
cdr3_nt: TGCAGCGCCAGCAGCCAAGATGGTGAAGCTGAAGCTTTCTTT

clone_size: few
v_call: TRBV7-9
d_call: NA
j_call: TRBJ1-3
cdr3_aa: CASSPRAGYGNTIYF
cdr3_nt: TGTGCCAGCAGCCCCCGAGCGGGATATGGAAACACCATATATTTT

clone_size: many
v_call: TRBV29-1
d_call: NA
j_call: TRBJ2-2
cdr3_aa: CSVESLEAGELFF
cdr3_nt: TGCAGCGTGGAAAGTCTTGAGGCCGGGGAGCTGTTTTTT

clone_size: NA
v_call: TRBV7-8
d_call: NA
j_call: TRBJ2-5
cdr3_aa: CASSLNGGDGETQYF
cdr3_nt: TGCGCCAGCAGCTTGAACGGGGGCGACGGAGAGACCCAGTACTTC

clone_size: NA
v_call: TRBV5-1
d_call: NA
j_call: TRBJ1-1
cdr3_aa: CASSLGNPMNTEAFF
cdr3_nt: TGCGCCAGCAGCTTGGGGAACCCGATGAACACTGAAGCTTTCTTT

clone_size: NA
v_call: TRBV7-2
d_call: TRBD1
j_call: TRBJ1-2
cdr3_aa: CASSIGTDGYTF
cdr3_nt: TGTGCCAGCAGCATAGGGACAGACGGCTACACCTTC

clone_size: NA
v_call: TRBV7-9
d_call: NA
j_call: TRBJ2-2
cdr3_aa: CASSPAAMGGELFF
cdr3_nt: TGTGCCAGCAGCCCGGCGGCTATGGGCGGGGAGCTGTTTTTT

clone_size: NA
v_call: TRBV12-3/TRBV12-4
d_call: NA
j_call: TRBJ2-7
cdr3_aa: CASRPPRTIGWYEQYF
cdr3_nt: TGTGCCAGCAGGCCCCCTCGGACTATCGGGTGGTACGAGCAGTACTTC

clone_size: many
v_call: TRBV19
d_call: TRBD1
j_call: TRBJ1-5
cdr3_aa: CASSLDRFDQPQHF
cdr3_nt: TGTGCCAGTAGTCTGGACAGGTTTGATCAGCCCCAGCATTTT

clone_size: many
v_call: TRBV29-1
d_call: TRBD1
j_call: TRBJ2-7
cdr3_aa: CSVEDRGYEQYF
cdr3_nt: TGCAGCGTTGAGGACAGGGGATACGAGCAGTACTTC

clone_size: many
v_call: TRBV7-3
d_call: NA
j_call: TRBJ1-1
cdr3_aa: CASSSGRATEAFF
cdr3_nt: TGTGCCAGCAGCTCGGGACGGGCCACTGAAGCTTTCTTT